The rows below give T cell receptor beta chains drawn from one sample of a study of cytomegalovirus exposure and HLA in healthy donors. Sequenced by immunoSEQ multiplex PCR; TCRdb stores in-frame clones only, minus some. The table includes 150,000 to 200,000 clones, 75% to 90% detected once. What was sequenced was PBMCs. The receptors shown here come from a woman between 18 and 29 years old in good health and CMV-seronegative. CDR3s include the opening cysteine and the closing phenylalanine or tryptophan. Each record gives: V gene, D gene, J gene, clone size, CDR3 DNA, CDR3 protein. D genes are given only for firm matches. Only some rows state a clone size, as once, few, many or a class for expanded clones.

>TRBV13|TRBD1|TRBJ1-3|NA
TGTGCCAGCAGCATTCGGGACAGCGTCATATATTTT
CASSIRDSVIYF
>TRBV4-1|NA|TRBJ2-1|NA
TGCGCCAGCAGCCAAGCCATCCACACGGCGGGGAATGAGCAGTTCTTC
CASSQAIHTAGNEQFF
>TRBV6-6|TRBD2|TRBJ2-7|NA
TGTGCCAGTTCCGGGACTAGCGGGAGTTACGAGCAGTACTTC
CASSGTSGSYEQYF
>TRBV30|NA|TRBJ2-6|NA
TGTGCCTGGAGTACCGGACTGATCTCTGGGGCCAACGTCCTGACTTTC
CAWSTGLISGANVLTF
>TRBV6-1|NA|TRBJ2-7|NA
TGTGCCAGCAGGATCAGGGATTCCTCCTACGGGCAGTACTTC
CASRIRDSSYGQYF
>TRBV6-1|NA|TRBJ2-3|NA
TGTGCCACCAATCTCCGTGTGGGGGGTACGCAGTATTTT
CATNLRVGGTQYF
>TRBV5-1|NA|TRBJ2-1|NA
TGCGCCAGCAGGGGTCTGAGGGAGGCAGTTGAGCAGTTCTTC
CASRGLREAVEQFF
>TRBV20-1|NA|TRBJ1-2|NA
TGCAGTGCTAAGACTTCCACCGGGGACACCTTC
CSAKTSTGDTF
>TRBV2|NA|TRBJ2-3|NA
TGTGCCAGCAGTGACGACAGGTTCTCTAGCACAGATACGCAGTATTTT
CASSDDRFSSTDTQYF
>TRBV30|TRBD1|TRBJ2-3|NA
TGTGCCTGGAGACGGGACAGATTCACAGATACGCAGTATTTT
CAWRRDRFTDTQYF
>TRBV27|NA|TRBJ2-3|NA
TGTGCCAGCAGTTTATATCCGGGTCCTAGCACAGATACGCAGTATTTT
CASSLYPGPSTDTQYF
>TRBV27|TRBD1|TRBJ2-7|NA
TGTGCCAGCAGTCCCCGGACAGGGGGCCCCTACGAGCAGTACTTC
CASSPRTGGPYEQYF
>TRBV11-2|NA|TRBJ2-7|NA
TGTGCCAGCAGCTTAGGGGCTTACGAGCAGTACTTC
CASSLGAYEQYF
>TRBV27|TRBD2|TRBJ2-3|NA
TGTGCCAGCAGCGGACTAGCGGGGGCTTCTGATACGCAGTATTTT
CASSGLAGASDTQYF
>TRBV6-1|NA|TRBJ2-3|once
TGTGCCACCAGGGACACCTTCACAGATACGCAGTATTTT
CATRDTFTDTQYF
>TRBV19|TRBD1|TRBJ2-1|NA
TGTGCCAGTAGTACCGACAGGGGCAATGAGCAGTTCTTC
CASSTDRGNEQFF
>TRBV18|TRBD2|TRBJ2-7|NA
TGTGCCAGCTCACCGGGACTAGCGGGAGGCGAGCAGTACTTC
CASSPGLAGGEQYF
>TRBV4-2|NA|TRBJ2-7|few
TGTGCCAGCAGCCAAGATGAGGCAGGGGCTAACGAGCAGTACTTC
CASSQDEAGANEQYF
>TRBV5-1|NA|TRBJ1-1|NA
TGCGCCAGCAGCTTTCAGGGTGGTACTGAAGCTTTCTTT
CASSFQGGTEAFF
>TRBV5-1|NA|TRBJ2-7|once
TGCGCCAGCAGCTTGGCCAACGGTCCTTTATACGAGCAGTACTTC
CASSLANGPLYEQYF
>TRBV7-2|NA|TRBJ2-5|NA
TGTGCCAGCAGCTTAGCTGGAGGTCTGAACCAAGAGACCCAGTACTTC
CASSLAGGLNQETQYF
>TRBV5-1|NA|TRBJ1-2|NA
TGCGCCAGCAGCTTGGGGCCGGGATCGGATGTTGATGGCTACACCTTC
CASSLGPGSDVDGYTF
>TRBV21-1|NA|TRBJ2-2|NA
TGTGCCAGCAGCAACCCCGAGGAACCGAACACCGGGGAGCTGTTTTTT
CASSNPEEPNTGELFF
>TRBV10-1|NA|TRBJ2-3|few
TGCGCCAGCAGGGCTGGACACACCCAGTGGGATACGCAGTATTTT
CASRAGHTQWDTQYF
>TRBV19|TRBD1|TRBJ2-1|NA
TGTGCCAGTAGGGGGGACAGCAATGAGCAGTTCTTC
CASRGDSNEQFF
>TRBV7-2|NA|TRBJ1-6|NA
TGTGCCAGCAGCTTAGCCGGGAAAGTGCATTCACCCCTCCACTTT
CASSLAGKVHSPLHF
>TRBV15|NA|TRBJ1-1|NA
TGTGCCACCAGCAGAGATAGGAGGGGCGGGAACACTGAAGCTTTCTTT
CATSRDRRGGNTEAFF
>TRBV11-2|TRBD1|TRBJ2-5|NA
TGTGCCAGCAGCCCGTTCTCAGGGGGCATAGAGACCCAGTACTTC
CASSPFSGGIETQYF
>TRBV18|TRBD2|TRBJ2-1|NA
TGTGCCAGCTCGCGCAGCGGGGGGGCCGGGGATGAGCAGTTCTTC
CASSRSGGAGDEQFF
>TRBV10-1|TRBD2|TRBJ2-7|NA
TGCGCCAGCAGTGAGGTTCTAGCGGGGGACGAGCAGTACTTC
CASSEVLAGDEQYF
>TRBV2|NA|TRBJ1-5|NA
TGTGCCAGCAGTGTACAGGGTCTGGGCAATCAGCCCCAGCATTTT
CASSVQGLGNQPQHF
>TRBV7-9|TRBD1|TRBJ2-7|NA
TGTGCCAGCAGCCGAGGGACAGGGACCACCAGCTCCTACGAGCAGTACTTC
CASSRGTGTTSSYEQYF
>TRBV5-1|NA|TRBJ1-2|NA
TGCGCCAGCAGCTGGGGGGGCAGGGACTATGGCTACACCTTC
CASSWGGRDYGYTF
>TRBV13|TRBD1|TRBJ2-1|NA
TGTGCCAGCAGTGGGACAGTGAGAAATGAGCAGTTCTTC
CASSGTVRNEQFF
>TRBV7-2|NA|TRBJ2-7|NA
TGTGCCAGCAGCTTAGGCGGGGCACACTACGAGCAGTACTTC
CASSLGGAHYEQYF
>TRBV30|NA|TRBJ1-2|NA
TGTGCCTGGAGTAAGAGGACAGAAATTCATCAGAACTATGGCTACACCTTC
CAWSKRTEIHQNYGYTF
>TRBV7-3|NA|TRBJ2-1|NA
TGTGCCAGCAGCTTAGGACCGGGGATCGAGCGTGAGCAGTTCTTC
CASSLGPGIEREQFF
>TRBV5-1|NA|TRBJ1-1|NA
TGCGCCAGCAGCCAACAGGGCGGGGGCACTGAAGCTTTCTTT
CASSQQGGGTEAFF
>TRBV5-1|TRBD2|TRBJ2-3|NA
TGCGCCAGCAGCCCAACTAGCGGGGGGACAGATACGCCGCAGTATTTT
CASSPTSGGTDTPQYF
>TRBV10-1|TRBD1|TRBJ2-7|NA
TGCGCCAGCAATCCGGGACAGAGCTCCTACGAGCAGTACTTC
CASNPGQSSYEQYF
>TRBV19|TRBD1|TRBJ1-5|NA
TGTGCCAGTAGTATGATCTACGACAGGGGAGGTCAGCCCCAGCATTTT
CASSMIYDRGGQPQHF
>TRBV5-4|NA|TRBJ2-5|NA
TGTGCCAGCAGCTTTAAAGAGACCCAGTACTTC
CASSFKETQYF
>TRBV13|NA|TRBJ2-7|NA
TGTGCCAGCAGCTTAACCAGGGCCCCCGAGCAGTACTTC
CASSLTRAPEQYF
>TRBV9|NA|TRBJ2-2|NA
TGTGCCAGCAGCGTAGACCACTCCAGGGAGCTGTTTTTT
CASSVDHSRELFF
>TRBV18|NA|TRBJ2-2|NA
TGTGCCAGCTCACCACCCCCAGCGGGGAACACCGGGGAGCTGTTTTTT
CASSPPPAGNTGELFF
>TRBV7-2|NA|TRBJ2-1|NA
TGTGCCAGCAGTTTCGGTCGAGTTACCTACAATGAGCAGTTCTTC
CASSFGRVTYNEQFF